This T cell receptor (beta chain) was recorded in a study of early T cells in non-severe SARS-CoV-2 infection. This CDR3 is 15 amino acids long. CDR1 and CDR2 (germline): LGHNA, YSLEER. V was clipped by 5 bases and J by 5 bases, with 18 bases between them. Unique molecular identifiers were added to individual cDNA molecules. TCRdb passed the 5' RACE reads through MiXCR, listing each CDR3 protein once. Here the sample spans around 78,000 distinct CDR3 sequences, roughly 9.1% being singletons. The input for sequencing was whole blood, taken at baseline. The origin of this receptor is an adult who was a healthcare worker with PCR-confirmed SARS-CoV-2 infection or an uninfected control (not recorded which). V usage is TRBV4-3 and J usage is TRBJ1-1, with D possibly TRBD1 on 5 matching bases. The CDR3 loop is CASSSRGAGGTEAFF. CDR3 nucleotides: TGCGCCAGCAGCTCCCGAGGGGCGGGGGGGACTGAAGCTTTCTTT.